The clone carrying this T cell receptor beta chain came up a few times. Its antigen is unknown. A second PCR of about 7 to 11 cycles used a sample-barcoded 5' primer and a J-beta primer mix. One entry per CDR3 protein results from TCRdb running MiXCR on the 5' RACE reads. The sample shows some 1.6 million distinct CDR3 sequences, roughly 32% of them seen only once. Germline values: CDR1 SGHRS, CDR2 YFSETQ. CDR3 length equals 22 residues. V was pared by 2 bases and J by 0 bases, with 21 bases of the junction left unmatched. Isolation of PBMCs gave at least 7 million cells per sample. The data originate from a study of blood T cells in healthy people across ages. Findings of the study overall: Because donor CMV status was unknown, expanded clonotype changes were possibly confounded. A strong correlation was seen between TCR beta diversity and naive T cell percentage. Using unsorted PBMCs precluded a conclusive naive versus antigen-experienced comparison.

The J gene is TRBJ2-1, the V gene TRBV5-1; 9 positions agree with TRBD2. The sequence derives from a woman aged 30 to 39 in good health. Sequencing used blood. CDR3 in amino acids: CASSFLGRVWLAGSSSYNEQFF. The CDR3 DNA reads TGCGCCAGCAGCTTTTTAGGGCGGGTGTGGCTAGCGGGGTCTAGCTCCTACAATGAGCAGTTCTTC.